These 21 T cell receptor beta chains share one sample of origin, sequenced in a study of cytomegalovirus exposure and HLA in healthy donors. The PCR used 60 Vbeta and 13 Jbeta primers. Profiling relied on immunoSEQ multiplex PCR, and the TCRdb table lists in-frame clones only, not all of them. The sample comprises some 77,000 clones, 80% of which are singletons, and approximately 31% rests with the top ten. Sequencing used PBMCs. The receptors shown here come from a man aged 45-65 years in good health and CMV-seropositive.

This CDR3 is CAISGKTGELFF. DNA of the CDR3: TGTGCCATCTCAGGGAAAACCGGGGAGCTGTTTTTT. The gene calls are TRBV19 and TRBJ2-2, with TRBD1 as a possible D gene (5 bases). The length of the CDR3 is 12 residues. V lost 10 bases to trimming and J lost 5 bases, with 11 bases between them. Germline V lookup: CDR1 LNHDA, CDR2 SQIVND (reference sequence). Variable domain in full (rest from reference TRBV19 and TRBJ2-2): DGGITQSPKYLFRKEGQNVTLSCEQNLNHDAMYWYRQDPGQGLRLIYYSQIVNDFQKGDIAEGYSVSREKKESFPLTVTSAQKNPTAFYLCAISGKTGELFFGEGSRLTVL.

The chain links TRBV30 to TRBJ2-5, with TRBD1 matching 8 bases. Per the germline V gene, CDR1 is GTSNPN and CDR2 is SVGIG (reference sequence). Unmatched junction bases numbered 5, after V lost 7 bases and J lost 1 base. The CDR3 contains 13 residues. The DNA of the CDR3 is TGTGCCTCGGACAGGGCCTTCCAAGAGACCCAGTACTTC. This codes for CASDRAFQETQYF.

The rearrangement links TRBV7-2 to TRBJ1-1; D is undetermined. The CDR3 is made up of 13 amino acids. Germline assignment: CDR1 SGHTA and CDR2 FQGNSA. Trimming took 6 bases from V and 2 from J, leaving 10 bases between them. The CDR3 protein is CASRTGRNTEAFF. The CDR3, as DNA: TGTGCCAGCAGAACCGGGAGAAACACTGAAGCTTTCTTT.

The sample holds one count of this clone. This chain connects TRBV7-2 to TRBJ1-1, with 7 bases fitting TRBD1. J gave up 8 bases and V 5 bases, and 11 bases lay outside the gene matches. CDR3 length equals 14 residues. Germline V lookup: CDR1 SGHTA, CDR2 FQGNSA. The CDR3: CASSTDGTAQEAFF. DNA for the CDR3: TGTGCCAGCAGCACAGACGGGACAGCTCAAGAAGCTTTCTTT. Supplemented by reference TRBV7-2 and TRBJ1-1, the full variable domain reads GAGVSQSPSNKVTEKGKDVELRCDPISGHTALYWYRQSLGQGLEFLIYFQGNSAPDKSGLPSDRFSAERTGGSVSTLTIQRTQQEDSAVYLCASSTDGTAQEAFFGQGTRLTVV.

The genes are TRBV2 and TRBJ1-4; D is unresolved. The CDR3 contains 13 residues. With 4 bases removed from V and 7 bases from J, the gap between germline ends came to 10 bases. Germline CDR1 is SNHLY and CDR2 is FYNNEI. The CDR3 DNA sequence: TGTGCCAGCAGTGGGCCGATGTCTGAAAAACTGTTTTTT. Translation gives CASSGPMSEKLFF.

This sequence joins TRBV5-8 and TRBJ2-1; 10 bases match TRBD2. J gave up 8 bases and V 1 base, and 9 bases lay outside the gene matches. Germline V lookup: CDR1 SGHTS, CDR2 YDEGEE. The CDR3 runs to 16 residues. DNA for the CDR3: TGTGCCAGCAGCTTGTTTGGGGCTAGCGGGAGTTATGAGCAGTTCTTC. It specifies CASSLFGASGSYEQFF.

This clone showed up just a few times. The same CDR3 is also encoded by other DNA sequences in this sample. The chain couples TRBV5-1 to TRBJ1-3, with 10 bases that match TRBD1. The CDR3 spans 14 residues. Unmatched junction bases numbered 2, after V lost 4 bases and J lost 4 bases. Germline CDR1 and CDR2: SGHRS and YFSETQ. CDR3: CASSRQGAGNTIYF. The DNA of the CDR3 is TGCGCCAGCAGCCGACAGGGGGCAGGAAACACCATATATTTT.

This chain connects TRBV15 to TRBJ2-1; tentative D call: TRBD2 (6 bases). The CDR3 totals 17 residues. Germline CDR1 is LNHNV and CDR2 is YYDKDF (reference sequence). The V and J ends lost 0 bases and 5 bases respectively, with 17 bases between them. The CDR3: CATSRDLLGPGDNEQFF. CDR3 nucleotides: TGTGCCACCAGCAGAGATCTCCTGGGGCCGGGGGACAATGAGCAGTTCTTC. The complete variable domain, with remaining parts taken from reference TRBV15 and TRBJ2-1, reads DAMVIQNPRYQVTQFGKPVTLSCSQTLNHNVMYWYQQKSSQAPKLLFHYYDKDFNNEADTPDNFQSRRPNTSFCFLDIRSPGLGDTAMYLCATSRDLLGPGDNEQFFGPGTRLTVL.

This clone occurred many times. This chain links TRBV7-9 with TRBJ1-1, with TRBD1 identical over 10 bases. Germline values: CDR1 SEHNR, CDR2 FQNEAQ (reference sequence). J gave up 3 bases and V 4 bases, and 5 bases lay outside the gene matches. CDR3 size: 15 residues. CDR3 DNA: TGTGCCAGCAGCTCGTCGACAGGGGGCTACACTGAAGCTTTCTTT. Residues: CASSSSTGGYTEAFF.

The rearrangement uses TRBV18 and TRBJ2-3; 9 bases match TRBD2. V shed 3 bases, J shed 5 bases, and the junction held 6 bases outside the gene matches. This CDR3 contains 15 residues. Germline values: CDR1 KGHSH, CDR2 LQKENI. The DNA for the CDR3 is TGTGCCAGCTCACCTGTAGCGGGAGTGGGAGATACGCAGTATTTT. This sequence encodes CASSPVAGVGDTQYF.

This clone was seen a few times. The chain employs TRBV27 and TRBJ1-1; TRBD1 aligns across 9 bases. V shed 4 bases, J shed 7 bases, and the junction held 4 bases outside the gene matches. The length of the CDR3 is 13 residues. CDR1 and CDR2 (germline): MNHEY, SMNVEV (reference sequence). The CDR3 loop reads CASSWDREGEAFF. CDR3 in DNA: TGTGCCAGCAGTTGGGACAGGGAGGGTGAAGCTTTCTTT.

This chain's CDR3 is CASSDGGVTEAFF. For the CDR3, the DNA is TGTGCCAGCAGTGACGGGGGGGTCACTGAAGCTTTCTTT. The chain carries TRBV25-1 and TRBJ1-1; a weak D match, TRBD1 (5 bases). V dropped 3 bases and J dropped 4 bases, with 9 bases sitting between them. This CDR3 has 13 amino acids. The germline CDR1 and CDR2 sequences are MGHDK and SYGVNS. Using reference TRBV25-1 and TRBJ1-1 for the parts outside the CDR3, the full variable domain is EADIYQTPRYLVIGTGKKITLECSQTMGHDKMYWYQQDPGMELHLIHYSYGVNSTEKGDLSSESTVSRIRTEHFPLTLESARPSHTSQYLCASSDGGVTEAFFGQGTRLTVV.

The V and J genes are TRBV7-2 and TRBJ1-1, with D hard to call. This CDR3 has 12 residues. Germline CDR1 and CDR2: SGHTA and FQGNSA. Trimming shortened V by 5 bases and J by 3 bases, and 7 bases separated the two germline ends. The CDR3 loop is CASSPLYTEAFF. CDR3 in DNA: TGTGCCAGCAGCCCTCTCTACACTGAAGCTTTCTTT.

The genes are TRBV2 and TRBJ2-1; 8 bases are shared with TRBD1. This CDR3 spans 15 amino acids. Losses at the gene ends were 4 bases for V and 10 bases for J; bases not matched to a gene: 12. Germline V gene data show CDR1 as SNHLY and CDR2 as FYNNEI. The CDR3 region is CASSAGTGGLGEQFF. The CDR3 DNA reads TGTGCCAGCAGTGCCGGGACAGGAGGGCTGGGGGAGCAGTTCTTC.

The CDR3 coding sequence is TGTGCCACCAGCAGAGACCGGACGGGGAGTGGGGAGCAGTACTTC. It yields the protein CATSRDRTGSGEQYF. This chain joins TRBV15 and TRBJ2-7; possibly TRBD2 for D (5 bases). The germline V and J ends were trimmed by 0 bases and 7 bases, with 16 bases remaining between them. The CDR3 sequence is 15 residues long. Germline CDR1 and CDR2: LNHNV and YYDKDF (reference sequence).

The CDR3 DNA follows: TGTGCCAGCAGTGAAGCGCGGGCCTCTGGAAACACCATATATTTT. Protein: CASSEARASGNTIYF. The gene calls are TRBV2 and TRBJ1-3; D uncertain. The CDR3 length is 15 residues. V was trimmed by 0 bases and J by 0 bases, leaving 6 bases between them. In germline, CDR1 is SNHLY, CDR2 FYNNEI. Drawing the rest from reference TRBV2 and TRBJ1-3, the complete variable domain is EPEVTQTPSHQVTQMGQEVILRCVPISNHLYFYWYRQILGQKVEFLVSFYNNEISEKSEIFDDQFSVERPDGSNFTLKIRSTKLEDSAMYFCASSEARASGNTIYFGEGSWLTVV.

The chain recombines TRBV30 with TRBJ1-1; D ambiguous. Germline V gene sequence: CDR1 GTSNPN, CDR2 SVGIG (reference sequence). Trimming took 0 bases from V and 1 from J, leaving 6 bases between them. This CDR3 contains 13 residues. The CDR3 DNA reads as TGTGCCTGGAGTGTACACCGGAACACTGAAGCTTTCTTT. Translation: CAWSVHRNTEAFF.

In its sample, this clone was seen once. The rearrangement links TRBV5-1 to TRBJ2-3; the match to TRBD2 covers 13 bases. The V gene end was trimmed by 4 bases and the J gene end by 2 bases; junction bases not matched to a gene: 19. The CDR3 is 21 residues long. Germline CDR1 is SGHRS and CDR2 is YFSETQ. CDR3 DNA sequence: TGCGCCAGCAGCCATTGGCCCGGGACTAGCGGGAAGGAACCTCCCACAGATACGCAGTATTTT. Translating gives CASSHWPGTSGKEPPTDTQYF.

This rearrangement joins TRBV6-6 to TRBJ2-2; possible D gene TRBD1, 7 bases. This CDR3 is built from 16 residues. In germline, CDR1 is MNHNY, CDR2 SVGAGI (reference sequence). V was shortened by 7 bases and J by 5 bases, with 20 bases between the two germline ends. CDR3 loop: CASKEGGRGWTGELFF. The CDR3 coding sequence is TGTGCCAGCAAAGAGGGGGGCAGGGGGTGGACCGGGGAGCTGTTTTTT.

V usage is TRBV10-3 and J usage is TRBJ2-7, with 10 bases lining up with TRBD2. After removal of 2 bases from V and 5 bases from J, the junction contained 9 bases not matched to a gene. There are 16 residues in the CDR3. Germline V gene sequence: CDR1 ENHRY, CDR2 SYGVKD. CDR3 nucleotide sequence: TGTGCCATCAGTGAGGAGCGGGAGGGCCTGGGGAACGAGCAGTACTTC. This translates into CAISEEREGLGNEQYF.

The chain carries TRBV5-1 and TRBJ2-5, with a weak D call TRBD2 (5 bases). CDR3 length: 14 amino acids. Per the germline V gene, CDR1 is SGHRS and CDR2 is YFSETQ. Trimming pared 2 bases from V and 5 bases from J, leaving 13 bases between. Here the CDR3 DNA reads TGCGCCAGCAGCTTTGGTCTAGCAGAGGAGACCCAGTACTTC. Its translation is CASSFGLAEETQYF.